These T cell receptor beta chains were read from a single sample in a study of blood T cell repertoires in COVID-19. TCRdb's table, derived via immunoSEQ multiplex PCR, lists solely in-frame clones and lacks some. The sample yields 150,000 to 200,000 clones, about 85% seen once. Source material: peripheral blood. The receptors come from a man between 65 and 85 years old with active or convalescent COVID-19. CDR3s include the opening cysteine and the closing phenylalanine or tryptophan. Each record gives: D gene, clone size, J gene, V gene, CDR3 DNA, CDR3 protein. D genes are given only for firm matches. Expanded clones get a size class; other rows say once, few or many, or leave the size out.

>TRBD1|.|TRBJ2-3|TRBV7-2
TGTGCCAGCAGCCCGGGGACAGGGACCATCACAGATACGCAGTATTTT
CASSPGTGTITDTQYF
>TRBD1|.|TRBJ1-6|TRBV7-2
TGTGCCAGCAGCTGGGACAGGGGGAATTCACCCCTCCACTTT
CASSWDRGNSPLHF
>.|.|TRBJ2-1|TRBV11-2
TGTGCCAGCAGCTTACTCTATCGAAGCCCCTACAATGAGCAGTTCTTC
CASSLLYRSPYNEQFF
>.|.|TRBJ2-5|TRBV6-5
TGTGCCAGCAGGAACAGGCCCGGAGAGACCCAGTACTTC
CASRNRPGETQYF
>.|.|TRBJ1-1|TRBV7-2
TGTGCCAGCAGCCCCTGGGGGCAGGTCACTGAAGCTTTCTTT
CASSPWGQVTEAFF
>.|once|TRBJ2-2|TRBV9
TGTGCCAGCAGCGTAGACCAGGGATCCGGGGAGCTGTTTTTT
CASSVDQGSGELFF
>.|once|TRBJ1-4|TRBV19
TGTGCCAGTAGTATACCAGGGCAGACGAATGAAAAACTGTTTTTT
CASSIPGQTNEKLFF
>.|.|TRBJ1-1|TRBV19
TGTGCCAGTAGTTTCCGCACGGGAAGAATGAACACTGAAGCTTTCTTT
CASSFRTGRMNTEAFF
>.|.|TRBJ1-4|TRBV6-5
TGTGCCAGCAGGCCCCCCGGGATCCGACCTGAAAAACTGTTTTTT
CASRPPGIRPEKLFF
>.|.|TRBJ2-1|TRBV19
TGTGCCAGTAGGAGGGAGGACCGCAATGAGCAGTTCTTC
CASRREDRNEQFF
>TRBD2|.|TRBJ2-1|TRBV7-9
TGTGCCAGCAGCTCAATCGGGACTAGCGGGGTAAACAATGAGCAGTTCTTC
CASSSIGTSGVNNEQFF
>.|.|TRBJ1-5|TRBV21-1
TGTGCCAGCAGCAAAGGGTCCGAGGGACAGGGAGATCAGCCCCAGCATTTT
CASSKGSEGQGDQPQHF
>.|.|TRBJ1-6|TRBV7-9
TGTGCCAGCAGCTTAGCTAGACAGGTCGGTGATTCACCCCTCCACTTT
CASSLARQVGDSPLHF
>TRBD1|.|TRBJ2-7|TRBV30
TGTGCCTGGGGCCCGGGACAGACGACGAAGCAGTACTTC
CAWGPGQTTKQYF
>.|.|TRBJ2-7|TRBV5-4
TGTGCCAGCAGCCGCCCTGGGGACACCCTAACCTACGAGCAGTACTTC
CASSRPGDTLTYEQYF
>.|few|TRBJ1-2|TRBV28
TGTGCCAGCAGTTTAGGGGCCTCGGAGAACTATGGCTACACCTTC
CASSLGASENYGYTF